This T cell receptor (beta chain) comes out of a study of cytomegalovirus exposure and HLA in healthy donors. General observations from the study: Per published accounts, TCR beta sequences correctly predicted the HLA-A and HLA-B alleles of most subjects. In a later analysis, HLA-associated beta chains showed higher expansion and lower generation probabilities than comparable chains.

Trimming took 0 bases from V and 1 from J; bases not matched to a gene: 7. Germline CDR1 is SGDLS and CDR2 is YYNGEE. The CDR3 sequence is 17 residues long. This clone was seen a single time. Its antigen is not known. The study ran its PCR with 60 Vbeta and 13 Jbeta primers. Only in-frame clones appear in the TCRdb table, and some are missing; sequencing was by immunoSEQ multiplex PCR. Of around 240,000 clones listed, 82% were seen once; the top ten hold 5.4%. This TCR came from a woman aged 35 to 49 in good health and CMV-seropositive. The chain couples TRBV9 to TRBJ2-5, with TRBD2 matching over 9 bases. The material sequenced was PBMCs. CDR3 region: CASSVGDSGGLQETQYF. Written as DNA, the CDR3 is TGTGCCAGCAGCGTAGGGGATAGCGGGGGTCTCCAAGAGACCCAGTACTTC.